Presented here are 22 T cell receptor beta chains from one specimen sequenced in a study of cytomegalovirus exposure and HLA in healthy donors. Measured with immunoSEQ multiplex PCR; TCRdb has only the in-frame clones, and not every one. The repertoire holds some 240,000 clones, with 86% as singletons. Material for sequencing was PBMCs. The source is a woman under 40 in good health and CMV-seropositive.

The rearrangement uses TRBV2 and TRBJ2-1; perhaps TRBD2 as D (5 bases). Germline CDR1 reads SNHLY; CDR2 reads FYNNEI. V dropped 3 bases and J dropped 4 bases, with 13 bases sitting between them. CDR3 length: 15 residues. In nucleotides, the CDR3 is TGTGCCAGCAGTGACTGGACTTTGGCTTACAATGAGCAGTTCTTC. Translation gives CASSDWTLAYNEQFF. Looking up the rest from reference TRBV2 and TRBJ2-1 gives the full variable domain: EPEVTQTPSHQVTQMGQEVILRCVPISNHLYFYWYRQILGQKVEFLVSFYNNEISEKSEIFDDQFSVERPDGSNFTLKIRSTKLEDSAMYFCASSDWTLAYNEQFFGPGTRLTVL.

This clone showed up just a few times. The rearrangement joins TRBV11-3 to TRBJ2-7; D is unclear. This CDR3 contains 15 residues. Germline V lookup: CDR1 SGHNT, CDR2 YENEEA. Trimming stripped 0 bases from V and 1 base from J, with 10 bases between. The CDR3 DNA sequence: TGTGCCAGCAGCTTAGATTTGCGCCCATCCTACGAGCAGTACTTC. This translates into CASSLDLRPSYEQYF. Based on the CDR3 plus reference TRBV11-3 and TRBJ2-7, the full variable domain is EAGVVQSPRYKIIEKKQPVAFWCNPISGHNTLYWYLQNLGQGPELLIRYENEEAVDDSQLPKDRFSAERLKGVDSTLKIQPAELGDSAVYLCASSLDLRPSYEQYFGPGTRLTVT.

V is TRBV15 and J is TRBJ2-7; the match to TRBD2 covers 11 bases. Losses at the gene ends were 0 bases for V and 7 bases for J; bases not matched to a gene: 8. The CDR3 runs to 16 residues. Germline V gives CDR1 LNHNV, CDR2 YYDKDF (reference sequence). As DNA, the CDR3 is TGTGCCACCAGCAGAGATTTAGCGGGAGGGCGGTATGAGCAGTACTTC. The encoded protein is CATSRDLAGGRYEQYF.

The gene calls are TRBV7-9 and TRBJ2-5, with 7 bases lining up with TRBD2. Germline V lookup: CDR1 SEHNR, CDR2 FQNEAQ (reference sequence). This CDR3 contains 17 residues. The ends lost 5 bases at V and 2 bases at J; junction bases unmatched: 14. The CDR3 spells CASSRARAGAQQETQYF. In DNA, the CDR3 is TGTGCCAGCAGCCGTGCCAGGGCGGGAGCCCAACAAGAGACCCAGTACTTC.

The chain has TRBV5-4 and TRBJ2-2; 11 nucleotides agree with TRBD2. CDR1 is SGHNT, CDR2 YYREEE, per germline (reference sequence). The CDR3 totals 16 residues. The junction had 7 bases not matched to a gene; V was cut back by 4 bases and J by 5 bases. The CDR3 sequence: CASSHSSSGGTGELFF. As DNA, the CDR3 is TGTGCCAGCAGCCACTCCTCTAGCGGGGGGACCGGGGAGCTGTTTTTT.

The rearrangement links TRBV29-1 to TRBJ1-3; D is ambiguous. The CDR3 has 13 amino acids. With 4 bases removed from V and 2 bases from J, the gap between germline ends came to 9 bases. Germline V gene sequence: CDR1 SQVTM, CDR2 ANQGSEA. CDR3 in amino acids: CSVAERAGNTIYF. The CDR3 DNA is TGCAGCGTTGCGGAGAGGGCTGGAAACACCATATATTTT.

The table lists this clone with a count of one. The CDR3 is CASSVRERNQPQHF. The CDR3 DNA follows: TGTGCCAGCAGTGTCAGGGAACGGAATCAGCCCCAGCATTTT. The genes are TRBV2 and TRBJ1-5, with a weak D call TRBD1 (5 bases). The V end lost 4 bases, the J end lost 4 bases, and 11 bases lay between the germline ends. This CDR3 contains 14 residues. In germline, CDR1 is SNHLY, CDR2 FYNNEI. Drawing the rest from reference TRBV2 and TRBJ1-5, the complete variable domain is EPEVTQTPSHQVTQMGQEVILRCVPISNHLYFYWYRQILGQKVEFLVSFYNNEISEKSEIFDDQFSVERPDGSNFTLKIRSTKLEDSAMYFCASSVRERNQPQHFGDGTRLSIL.

The chain recombines TRBV27 with TRBJ2-5; D is unclear. Germline values: CDR1 MNHEY, CDR2 SMNVEV (reference sequence). V dropped 1 base and J dropped 0 bases, with 9 bases sitting between them. This CDR3 is 15 amino acids long. CDR3 sequence reads: CASSLLQTYQETQYF. CDR3 coding DNA: TGTGCCAGCAGTTTATTACAGACGTACCAAGAGACCCAGTACTTC.

The rearrangement joins TRBV7-9 to TRBJ1-1; TRBD1 is a possible D gene (6 bases). V lost 2 bases and J 5 bases, leaving 9 bases between the germline ends. The CDR3 sequence is 13 residues long. CDR1 and CDR2 (germline): SEHNR, FQNEAQ (reference sequence). CDR3 in DNA: TGTGCCAGCAGCTTACAGGGGCGAACTGAAGCTTTCTTT. Translation: CASSLQGRTEAFF.

The chain carries TRBV5-6 and TRBJ2-2; D unresolved. The ends were cut back, 2 bases at V and 4 bases at J, with 12 bases in the middle. Germline V gene lookup returns CDR1 SGHDT and CDR2 YYEEEE. This CDR3 contains 15 residues. Here the CDR3 reads CASSFLLSGTGELFF. CDR3 sequence (DNA): TGTGCCAGCAGCTTTCTCCTTTCGGGCACCGGGGAGCTGTTTTTT.

This chain joins TRBV2 and TRBJ2-7; TRBD2 is a possible D gene (6 bases). Germline lookup yields CDR1 SNHLY and CDR2 FYNNEI. V lost 0 bases to trimming and J lost 1 base, with 13 bases between them. This CDR3 contains 16 residues. CDR3 nucleotide sequence: TGTGCCAGCAGTGAAGCGCGGAGGGGCCATTCCTACGAGCAGTACTTC. Translated: CASSEARRGHSYEQYF.

This chain uses TRBV5-1 with TRBJ2-7; a weak D match, TRBD1 (6 bases). Germline V lookup: CDR1 SGHRS, CDR2 YFSETQ. CDR3 length: 13 amino acids. The V gene lost 4 bases and the J gene lost 0 bases, with 8 bases spanning the gap. The CDR3 region has the DNA TGCGCCAGCAGCAAGGACAGCTCCTACGAGCAGTACTTC. As protein: CASSKDSSYEQYF.

The chain recombines TRBV6-4 with TRBJ2-7; the match to TRBD2 covers 8 bases. The germline V gene has CDR1 MRHNA and CDR2 SNTAGT. The J segment lost 5 bases and the V segment lost 2 bases, leaving 14 bases of the junction unmatched. The CDR3 is 17 amino acids. The chain's CDR3 is CASSDPRGGAGGDEQYF. CDR3 nucleotides: TGTGCCAGCAGTGACCCGCGGGGTGGGGCGGGAGGCGACGAGCAGTACTTC.

The V gene is TRBV6-6, the J gene TRBJ1-1; D is unresolved. The length of the CDR3 is 14 residues. Germline V gene data show CDR1 as MNHNY and CDR2 as SVGAGI (reference sequence). V was clipped by 2 bases and J by 3 bases, with 10 bases between them. CDR3 coding DNA: TGTGCCAGCAGTTACGCCCTATCCGACACTGAAGCTTTCTTT. Amino acid sequence: CASSYALSDTEAFF.

The chain recombines TRBV28 with TRBJ1-5; D ambiguous. With 7 bases removed from V and 6 bases from J, the gap between germline ends came to 13 bases. The germline V gene encodes CDR1 MDHEN and CDR2 SYDVKM. The CDR3 has 13 residues. CDR3 DNA: TGTGCCAGCATGAGGAGGGTCCCTCAGCCCCAGCATTTT. It codes for CASMRRVPQPQHF. Full variable domain (remainder filled in from reference TRBV28 and TRBJ1-5): DVKVTQSSRYLVKRTGEKVFLECVQDMDHENMFWYRQDPGLGLRLIYFSYDVKMKEKGDIPEGYSVSREKKERFSLILESASTNQTSMYLCASMRRVPQPQHFGDGTRLSIL.

V usage is TRBV15 and J usage is TRBJ1-5; D perhaps matches TRBD1 (5 bases). Trimming pared 0 bases from V and 7 bases from J, leaving 10 bases between. CDR3 length equals 14 residues. CDR1 and CDR2 (germline): LNHNV, YYDKDF (reference sequence). The CDR3 DNA is TGTGCCACCAGCAGAGAGCTAAGGGGCCAGCCCCAGCATTTT. It translates to CATSRELRGQPQHF.

The chain recombines TRBV2 with TRBJ2-7, with TRBD2 matching over 11 bases. Losses at the gene ends were 7 bases for V and 0 bases for J; bases not matched to a gene: 17. Germline V CDR1 and CDR2: SNHLY, FYNNEI. CDR3 length: 19 residues. CDR3 in amino acids: CASTTVPGTSGSSSYEQYF. For the CDR3, the DNA is TGTGCCAGCACCACCGTACCGGGGACTAGCGGATCCAGCTCCTACGAGCAGTACTTC.

This clone has only one observation. J is TRBJ2-7 and V is TRBV5-1, with TRBD1 identical over 7 bases. The V segment lost 7 bases and the J segment 3 bases; nucleotides outside the gene matches: 13. CDR3 length: 15 amino acids. Germline V CDR1 and CDR2: SGHRS, YFSETQ. The CDR3 region has the DNA TGCGCCAGCGCTCAGGGGCGACAGGGTTTCTACGAGCAGTACTTC. Translation gives CASAQGRQGFYEQYF.

The rearrangement links TRBV7-9 to TRBJ2-2, with D unresolved. This CDR3 is 13 amino acids long. Germline CDR1 reads SEHNR; CDR2 reads FQNEAQ (reference sequence). V lost 1 base, J lost 7 bases, and 7 bases lay in between. In DNA, the CDR3 is TGTGCCAGCAGCTTAGATTCGTACGGGGAGCTGTTTTTT. Its protein product is CASSLDSYGELFF.

The genes are TRBV2 and TRBJ1-5, with D possibly matching TRBD1 (6 bases). Germline values: CDR1 SNHLY, CDR2 FYNNEI. V lost 10 bases and J lost 0, with 13 bases in between. The CDR3 consists of 14 residues. In nucleotides, the CDR3 is TGTGCCACTAGGGACAAGAATAGCAATCAGCCCCAGCATTTT. This codes for CATRDKNSNQPQHF.

This clone has a handful of counts. This chain connects TRBV27 to TRBJ2-7; possible D gene TRBD1, 5 bases. This CDR3 has 12 amino acids. V lost 6 bases to trimming and J lost 5 bases, with 11 bases between them. The germline V gene has CDR1 MNHEY and CDR2 SMNVEV (reference sequence). In DNA, the CDR3 is TGTGCCAGCAGCCCCCAGGGCCACGAGCAGTACTTC. This codes for CASSPQGHEQYF.

The chain carries TRBV6-5 and TRBJ2-1; D uncertain. CDR1 MNHEY and CDR2 SVGAGI come from the germline V gene. V shed 4 bases and J shed 4 bases, with 5 bases lying between them. The CDR3 has 12 amino acids. The CDR3 loop is CASSSDYNEQFF. As DNA, the CDR3 is TGTGCCAGCAGTTCAGATTACAATGAGCAGTTCTTC.